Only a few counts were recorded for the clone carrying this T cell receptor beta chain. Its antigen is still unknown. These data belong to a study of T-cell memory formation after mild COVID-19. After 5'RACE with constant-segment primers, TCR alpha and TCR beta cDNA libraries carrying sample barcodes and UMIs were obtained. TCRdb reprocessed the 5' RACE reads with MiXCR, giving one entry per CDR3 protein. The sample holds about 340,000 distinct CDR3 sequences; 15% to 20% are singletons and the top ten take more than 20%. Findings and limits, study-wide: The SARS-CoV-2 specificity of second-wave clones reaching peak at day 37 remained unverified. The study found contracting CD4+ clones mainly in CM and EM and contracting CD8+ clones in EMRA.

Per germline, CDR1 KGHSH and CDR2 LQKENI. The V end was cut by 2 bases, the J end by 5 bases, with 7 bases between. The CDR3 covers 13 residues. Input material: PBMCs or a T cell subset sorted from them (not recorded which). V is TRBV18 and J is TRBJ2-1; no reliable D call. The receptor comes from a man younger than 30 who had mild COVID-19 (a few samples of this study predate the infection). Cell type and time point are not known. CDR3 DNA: TGTGCCAGCTCACCAGTTTGGGACAATGAGCAGTTCTTC. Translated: CASSPVWDNEQFF.